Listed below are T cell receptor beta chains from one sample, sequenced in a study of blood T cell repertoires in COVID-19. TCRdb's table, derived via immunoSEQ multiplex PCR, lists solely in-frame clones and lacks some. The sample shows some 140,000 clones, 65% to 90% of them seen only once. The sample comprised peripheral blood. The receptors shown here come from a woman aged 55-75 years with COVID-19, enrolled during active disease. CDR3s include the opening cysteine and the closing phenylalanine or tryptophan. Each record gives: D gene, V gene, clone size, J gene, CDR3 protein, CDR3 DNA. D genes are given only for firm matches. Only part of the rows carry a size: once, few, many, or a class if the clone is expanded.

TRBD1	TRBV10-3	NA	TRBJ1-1	CAISERQGSTEAFF	TGTGCCATCAGTGAGAGACAGGGAAGCACTGAAGCTTTCTTT
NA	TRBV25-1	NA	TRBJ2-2	CASSERTVTGELFF	TGTGCCAGCAGTGAAAGGACAGTGACCGGGGAGCTGTTTTTT
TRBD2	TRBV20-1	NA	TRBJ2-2	CSASRRLAGGSNTGELFF	TGCAGTGCTAGTAGGCGGCTAGCGGGGGGCTCGAACACCGGGGAGCTGTTTTTT
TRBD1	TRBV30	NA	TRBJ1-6	CAWSVKEGHRGRRSPLHF	TGTGCCTGGAGTGTAAAGGAGGGACACAGGGGAAGGAGATCACCCCTCCACTTT
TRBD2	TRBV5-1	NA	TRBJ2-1	CASSLAASGTYDEQFF	TGCGCCAGCAGCTTGGCGGCTAGCGGGACATACGATGAGCAGTTCTTC
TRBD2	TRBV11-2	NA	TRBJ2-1	CASSSQGLAYNEQFF	TGTGCCAGCAGCTCTCAGGGACTAGCCTACAATGAGCAGTTCTTC
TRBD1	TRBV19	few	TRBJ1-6	CASSGQGLSPLHF	TGTGCCAGTAGCGGACAGGGACTATCACCCCTCCACTTT
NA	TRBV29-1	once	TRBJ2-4	CSVRRGSKNIQYF	TGCAGCGTTCGCAGGGGATCCAAAAACATTCAGTACTTT
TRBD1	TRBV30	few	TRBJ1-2	CAWSPTGWYREGYTF	TGTGCCTGGAGTCCGACAGGGTGGTATCGAGAAGGCTACACCTTC
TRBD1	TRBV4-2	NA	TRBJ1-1	CASSHPTGGLAEAFF	TGTGCCAGCAGCCACCCAACAGGGGGGTTAGCTGAAGCTTTCTTT
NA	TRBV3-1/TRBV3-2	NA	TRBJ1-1	CASSQDRSPMNTEAFF	TGTGCCAGCAGCCAAGACAGGTCCCCCATGAACACTGAAGCTTTCTTT
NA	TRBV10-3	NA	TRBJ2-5	CAISESNQGTQYF	TGTGCCATCAGTGAGTCGAATCAGGGGACCCAGTACTTC
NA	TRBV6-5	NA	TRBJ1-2	CAYGQPLRGYGYTF	TGTGCCTACGGACAGCCCCTCAGGGGCTATGGCTACACCTTC
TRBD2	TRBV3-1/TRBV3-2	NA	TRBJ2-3	CASSHSGRTDTQYF	TGTGCCAGCAGCCATAGCGGGAGGACAGATACGCAGTATTTT
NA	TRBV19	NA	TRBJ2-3	CASSGSGRADTQYF	TGTGCCAGTAGTGGATCCGGGAGAGCAGATACGCAGTATTTT
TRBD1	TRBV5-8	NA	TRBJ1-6	CASSPRTGQNNSPLHF	TGTGCCAGCAGCCCTAGGACAGGGCAGAATAATTCACCCCTCCACTTT
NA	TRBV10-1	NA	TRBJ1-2	CASIGPNYGYTF	TGCGCCAGCATCGGTCCTAACTATGGCTACACCTTC
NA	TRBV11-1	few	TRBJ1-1	CASSRPGEPGAFF	TGTGCCAGCAGCCGGCCGGGGGAACCGGGGGCTTTCTTT
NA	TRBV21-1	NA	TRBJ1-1	CASRRETEAFF	TGTGCCAGTAGGAGGGAGACTGAAGCTTTCTTT
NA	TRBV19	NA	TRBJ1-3	CASSSRVSGNTIYF	TGTGCCAGTAGTTCCAGGGTCTCTGGAAACACCATATATTTT
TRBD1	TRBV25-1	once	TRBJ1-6	CASSGQGGTYNSPLHF	TGTGCCAGCAGTGGACAGGGGGGAACCTATAATTCACCCCTCCACTTT
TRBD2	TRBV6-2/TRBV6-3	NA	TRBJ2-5	CASSLPGAGEETQYF	TGTGCCAGCAGCCTCCCGGGAGCGGGGGAAGAGACCCAGTACTTC
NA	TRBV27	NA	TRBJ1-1	CASSLSSGGSTEAFF	TGTGCCAGCAGTTTATCTTCGGGAGGGAGCACTGAAGCTTTCTTT
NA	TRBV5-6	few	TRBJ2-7	CASSFWLLQSGEQYF	TGTGCCAGCAGCTTTTGGCTACTACAATCCGGCGAGCAGTACTTC
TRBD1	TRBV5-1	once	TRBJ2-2	CASSPGQGLHILPGELFF	TGCGCCAGCAGCCCGGGACAGGGTTTACATATATTACCCGGGGAGCTGTTTTTT
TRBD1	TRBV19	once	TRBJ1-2	CASSEGQGSYGYTF	TGTGCCAGTAGTGAAGGACAGGGAAGCTATGGCTACACCTTC
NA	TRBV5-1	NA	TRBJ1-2	CASSLGTDNYGYTF	TGCGCCAGCAGCTTGGGGACAGACAACTATGGCTACACCTTC
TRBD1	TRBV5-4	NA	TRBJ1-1	CASSGRDRRNTEAFF	TGTGCCAGCAGCGGCCGGGACAGGCGGAACACTGAAGCTTTCTTT
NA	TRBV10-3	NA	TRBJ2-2	CAISVTGSGTGELFF	TGTGCCATCAGTGTGACAGGTTCGGGTACCGGGGAGCTGTTTTTT
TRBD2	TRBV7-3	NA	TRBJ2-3	CASSSRGGQGTDTQYF	TGTGCCAGCAGCTCGCGGGGGGGCCAGGGCACAGATACGCAGTATTTT
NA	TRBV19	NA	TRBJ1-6	CASSIAIDSPLHF	TGTGCCAGTAGTATAGCCATTGATTCACCCCTCCACTTT
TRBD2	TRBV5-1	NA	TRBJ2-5	CASSFTGTSTAETQYF	TGCGCCAGCAGCTTCACCGGGACTAGTACGGCAGAGACCCAGTACTTC
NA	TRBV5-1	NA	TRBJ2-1	CASSFSLSSYNEQFF	TGCGCCAGCAGCTTCTCTCTCAGCTCCTACAATGAGCAGTTCTTC
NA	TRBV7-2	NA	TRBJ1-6	CASSLEQPKNNSPLHF	TGTGCCAGCAGCTTAGAACAGCCGAAAAATAATTCACCCCTCCACTTT
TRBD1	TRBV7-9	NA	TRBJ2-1	CASSRQGVLSSYNEQFF	TGTGCCAGCAGCCGACAGGGGGTTTTGAGCTCCTACAATGAGCAGTTCTTC
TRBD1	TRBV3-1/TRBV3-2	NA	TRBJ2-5	CASSQNSGDSQETQYF	TGTGCCAGCAGCCAAAATTCAGGGGACAGCCAAGAGACCCAGTACTTC
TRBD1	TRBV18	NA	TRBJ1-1	CASSPLRGRGREAFF	TGTGCCAGCTCACCACTTCGAGGAAGGGGGCGTGAAGCTTTCTTT
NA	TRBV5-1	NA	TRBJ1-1	CASSLDRARGTEAFF	TGCGCCAGCAGCTTGGACAGGGCACGGGGCACTGAAGCTTTCTTT
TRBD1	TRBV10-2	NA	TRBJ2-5	CAMGQGKETQYF	TGCGCCATGGGACAGGGCAAAGAGACCCAGTACTTC
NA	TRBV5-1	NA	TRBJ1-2	CASSQHPTESGYTF	TGCGCCAGCAGCCAACACCCGACAGAGAGCGGCTACACCTTC
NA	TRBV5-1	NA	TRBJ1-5	CASSWGGEGNQPQHF	TGCGCCAGCAGCTGGGGGGGCGAAGGCAATCAGCCCCAGCATTTT
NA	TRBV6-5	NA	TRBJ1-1	CASSYRPRGNTEAFF	TGTGCCAGCAGTTACCGGCCCAGGGGGAACACTGAAGCTTTCTTT
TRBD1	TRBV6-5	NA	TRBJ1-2	CASSSQRDRPEYGYTF	TGTGCCAGCAGTTCCCAAAGGGACAGGCCGGAATATGGCTACACCTTC
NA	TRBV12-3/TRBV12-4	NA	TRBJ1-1	CASRSGNTEAFF	TGTGCCAGCAGATCGGGGAACACTGAAGCTTTCTTT
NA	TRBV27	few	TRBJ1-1	CASSLQGRTEAFF	TGTGCCAGCAGTCTACAGGGTCGGACTGAAGCTTTCTTT
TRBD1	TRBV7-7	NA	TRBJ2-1	CASSSGTGSYNEQFF	TGTGCTAGCAGTTCTGGGACAGGTTCCTACAATGAGCAGTTCTTC
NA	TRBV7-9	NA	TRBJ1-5	CASSTAGGSNQPQHF	TGTGCCAGCAGCACCGCTGGCGGGAGCAATCAGCCCCAGCATTTT
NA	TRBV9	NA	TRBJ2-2	CASSVGSGITGELFF	TGTGCCAGCAGCGTAGGGTCCGGGATCACCGGGGAGCTGTTTTTT
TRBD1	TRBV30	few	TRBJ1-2	CAWSGTGQGGPGYTF	TGTGCCTGGAGCGGCACGGGACAGGGGGGACCTGGCTACACCTTC
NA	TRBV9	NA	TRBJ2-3	CASSIDNPGNPTDTQYF	TGTGCCAGCAGCATCGACAACCCGGGAAACCCTACAGATACGCAGTATTTT
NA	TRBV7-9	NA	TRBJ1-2	CASSLVQVIGYTF	TGTGCCAGCAGCTTAGTTCAGGTTATCGGCTACACCTTC
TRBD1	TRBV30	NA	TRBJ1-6	CAWSADRGGTYNSPLHF	TGTGCCTGGAGTGCGGACAGGGGAGGAACCTATAATTCACCCCTCCACTTT
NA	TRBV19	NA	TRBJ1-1	CASSTRAQGPAFF	TGTGCCAGTAGTACTCGGGCCCAGGGGCCAGCTTTCTTT